This T cell receptor beta chain came from a study of spatial heterogeneity in lung cancer. Overall study: For the average unique TCR and UMI combination, more than 8.5 occurrences appeared in raw reads.

MiXCR was run by TCRdb on the 5' RACE reads, yielding one entry per CDR3 protein. Here the sample spans about 40,000 distinct CDR3 sequences, 5% to 5.5% being singletons. Time point reported: sample taken at primary tumor resection. The study sequenced unsorted whole RNA from tumor, nontumor lung or frozen PBMC. V gave up 1 base and J gave up 1 base; unmatched junction bases: 9. The CDR3 is 17 amino acids. CDR1 and CDR2 (germline): SGHAT, FQNNGV. The chain uses TRBV11-2 and TRBJ1-1; TRBD1 matches 7 bases. The origin of this receptor is a female donor with early-stage non-small cell lung cancer. The sample in question was PBMCs, obtained at surgery. As DNA, the CDR3 is TGTGCCAGCAGCTTAGGGTACAGGGGAGCGAGGAACACTGAAGCTTTCTTT. It codes for CASSLGYRGARNTEAFF. The entire variable domain, with the rest obtained from reference TRBV11-2 and TRBJ1-1, is as follows: EAGVAQSPRYKIIEKRQSVAFWCNPISGHATLYWYQQILGQGPKLLIQFQNNGVVDDSQLPKDRFSAERLKGVDSTLKIQPAKLEDSAVYLCASSLGYRGARNTEAFFGQGTRLTVV.